The clone carrying this T cell receptor beta chain turned up a few times. Antigen specificity is unknown. This sample is part of a study of vaccination and CD4 T cells after COVID-19. The CDR3 loop spans 15 amino acids. Germline CDR1 LGHNA, CDR2 YSLEER. V dropped 0 bases and J dropped 3 bases, with 11 bases sitting between them. Regarding treatment: approximately 11-day PBMC culture with coronavirus spike peptide pools or control peptides (ViraFEST assay). Scientists ran DNA taken from cultured CD4+ T cells through the Oncomine TCR Beta short-read assay for sequencing. TCRdb redid the calling of the PCR reads with MiXCR, one entry per CDR3 protein. Of 6,500 to 9,000 distinct CDR3 sequences listed, under 25% are singletons.

This specimen was CD4+ T cells from blood, cultured in vitro, taken after SARS-CoV-2 vaccination. The origin of this receptor is a human donor who had recovered from COVID-19. The gene calls are TRBV4-3 and TRBJ1-1; tentatively, D is TRBD1 (5 bases). The CDR3 DNA reads as TGCGCCAGCAGCCAAGATCTAAGGGGTGACACTGAAGCTTTCTTT. Its translation is CASSQDLRGDTEAFF.